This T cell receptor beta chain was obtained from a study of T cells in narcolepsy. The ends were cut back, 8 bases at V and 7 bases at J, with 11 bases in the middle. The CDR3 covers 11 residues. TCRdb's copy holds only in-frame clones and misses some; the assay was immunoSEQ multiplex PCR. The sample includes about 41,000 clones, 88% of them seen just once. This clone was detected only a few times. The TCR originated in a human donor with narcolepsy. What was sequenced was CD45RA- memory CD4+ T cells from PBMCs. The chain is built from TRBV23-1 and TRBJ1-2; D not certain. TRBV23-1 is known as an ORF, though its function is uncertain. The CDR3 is CASALGSGYTF. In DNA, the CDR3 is TGCGCCAGCGCCCTAGGTAGTGGCTACACCTTC.